This TCR beta chain was sequenced in a study of blood T cell repertoires in COVID-19. About the research overall: The origin of the acute and convalescent COVID-19 samples was the United States, Italy and Spain. Sources were T cells, B-cell-depleted T cells, or PBMCs; the material itself was cDNA or gDNA.

Assay: immunoSEQ multiplex PCR; the TCRdb copy retains only in-frame clones and omits some. The top ten clones hold about 5% of a sample with about 280,000 clones, 82% of them seen once. Clinical histories supplied by participants themselves formed the basis of cohort assignment. Input material: PBMCs or T cells enriched from blood (not recorded which). This clonotype originated in a man aged 40-49 years who had been exposed to COVID-19.

This CDR3 is CASSRDYEQTQYF. The CDR3, as DNA: TGCGCCAGCAGCCGGGACTACGAACAGACCCAGTACTTC. This rearrangement joins TRBV5-1 to TRBJ2-5; 7 bases line up with TRBD2. CDR3 length: 13 residues. J lost 6 bases, V lost 4 bases, and 6 bases had no gene match. CDR1 is SGHRS and CDR2 is YFSETQ in the germline V gene. Combining the CDR3 with reference TRBV5-1 and TRBJ2-5 gives the whole variable domain KAGVTQTPRYLIKTRGQQVTLSCSPISGHRSVSWYQQTPGQGLQFLFEYFSETQRNKGNFPGRFSGRQFSNSRSEMNVSTLELGDSALYLCASSRDYEQTQYFGPGTRLLVL.